This T cell receptor beta chain was sequenced during a study of siplizumab effects on memory and regulatory T cells. Study-wide results and caveats: An assignable naive or memory phenotype was lacking in roughly 80-97% of proliferating CD4+ or CD8+ clones.

Produced via immunoSEQ multiplex PCR; TCRdb's table is partial and in-frame only. The sample comprises about 100,000 clones, about 94% of which are singletons, and 1% to 1.5% rests with the top ten. A remark on this clone: What it recognizes is unknown.

The V end lost 4 bases, the J end lost 12 bases, and 20 bases lay between the germline ends. This CDR3 spans 13 amino acids. CDR1 and CDR2 from the germline V gene are SGDLS and YYNGEE. The TCR comes from a human donor in good health. The sequenced sample consisted of non-Treg CD4+ T cells sorted from blood. The chain couples TRBV9 to TRBJ2-7; D is perhaps TRBD2 (5 bases). CDR3: CASSHPGLGRLYF. CDR3 coding DNA: TGTGCCAGCAGCCACCCTGGACTCGGACGGCTGTACTTC.